Shown below are 13 T cell receptor beta chains from a single sample sequenced in a study of blood T cell repertoires in COVID-19 (dated by TCRdb to about 2020). Library preparation was by the immunoSEQ multiplex PCR assay. What TCRdb holds here is the immuneACCESS table cut down to in-frame rearrangements. Part of the clones is not present; checked against another copy, under half of the missing clones reflect an unresolved V gene, and the others are unexplained. This sample has over 120,000 clones in its table, and 60% to 80% of those were observed once. The leading ten clones occupy 9% to 10% of the sample. Sequenced input: peripheral blood. Source of these receptors: a woman in her fifties or sixties with active or convalescent COVID-19.

The chain recombines TRBV19 with TRBJ1-1; D may be TRBD1 (5 bases). This CDR3 has 14 residues. Trimming removed 3 bases at V and 6 bases at J, with 14 bases between. Germline CDR1 is LNHDA and CDR2 is SQIVND (reference sequence). CDR3 bases: TGTGCCAGTAGTATTCAGGGAATGCTCCCTGAAGCTTTCTTT. Its protein is CASSIQGMLPEAFF.

V usage is TRBV6-6 and J usage is TRBJ1-1; the D gene is possibly TRBD1 (6 bases). CDR1 is MNHNY, CDR2 SVGAGI, per germline (reference sequence). This CDR3 region has 12 residues. Trimming pared 7 bases from V and 2 bases from J, leaving 8 bases between. CDR3 bases: TGTGCCAGCAAGGACAGAAACACTGAAGCTTTCTTT. Its translation is CASKDRNTEAFF.

The V call is TRBV28, the J call TRBJ1-1; 7 bases align to TRBD1. CDR3 length: 13 residues. Germline loops: CDR1 MDHEN, CDR2 SYDVKM. V shed 5 bases and J 10 bases; nucleotides not matched to a gene: 10. CDR3 sequence (DNA): TGTGCCAGCAGTGCGGACAGGATTTTTGCAGCTTTCTTT. Protein: CASSADRIFAAFF. Supplemented by reference TRBV28 and TRBJ1-1, the full variable domain reads DVKVTQSSRYLVKRTGEKVFLECVQDMDHENMFWYRQDPGLGLRLIYFSYDVKMKEKGDIPEGYSVSREKKERFSLILESASTNQTSMYLCASSADRIFAAFFGQGTRLTVV.

The sample holds a few counts of this clone. This chain uses TRBV6-5 with TRBJ1-2; 8 nucleotides match TRBD1. CDR3 length equals 13 residues. V lost 6 bases to trimming and J lost 8 bases; unmatched junction nucleotides: 8. The germline V gene has CDR1 MNHEY and CDR2 SVGAGI. The CDR3 spells CASRKGQGFGYTF. As DNA, the CDR3 is TGTGCCAGCAGGAAAGGACAGGGATTCGGCTACACCTTC.

The V gene is TRBV30, the J gene TRBJ2-3; 7 bases align to TRBD2. Germline loops: CDR1 GTSNPN, CDR2 SVGIG (reference sequence). V lost 4 bases and J lost 4; bases outside the gene matches: 2. The CDR3 loop spans 12 amino acids. CDR3 sequence reads: CAWTSGSDTQYF. The CDR3 nucleotides are TGTGCCTGGACTAGCGGTTCAGATACGCAGTATTTT.

V and J are TRBV5-1 and TRBJ1-4, with 11 nucleotides matching TRBD1. The CDR3 spans 14 residues. CDR1 and CDR2 (germline): SGHRS, YFSETQ. Germline trimming cut 4 bases from V and 8 bases from J; bases unmatched to any gene: 4. CDR3 sequence reads: CASSRGQGEEKLFF. The CDR3 DNA is TGCGCCAGCAGCCGGGGACAGGGGGAAGAAAAACTGTTTTTT.

The CDR3 is CASTEDRAGNSPLHF. The CDR3 nucleotides read TGTGCCAGTACCGAAGACAGGGCAGGTAATTCACCCCTCCACTTT. This chain links TRBV19 with TRBJ1-6; 7 nucleotides line up with TRBD1. The V gene end was trimmed by 7 bases and the J gene end by 6 bases; junction bases not matched to a gene: 9. This CDR3 comprises 15 residues. CDR1 is LNHDA, CDR2 SQIVND, per germline (reference sequence).

J is TRBJ2-7 and V is TRBV7-6; 16 bases align to TRBD2. CDR3 size: 18 residues. V trimming: 1 base; J trimming: 4 bases; junction bases outside the gene matches: 7. Germline V gene sequence: CDR1 SGHVS, CDR2 FNYEAQ. The CDR3, as DNA: TGTGCCAGCAGCTTAGTATCCGGGACTAGCGGGAGGGCGTACGAGCAGTACTTC. Residues: CASSLVSGTSGRAYEQYF.

The chain links TRBV6-2 or TRBV6-3 to TRBJ2-2; D may be TRBD1 (5 bases). Trimming shortened V by 5 bases and J by 5 bases, and 12 bases separated the two germline ends. Germline V gene data show CDR1 as MNHEY and CDR2 as SVGEGT. This CDR3 has 14 residues. CDR3 coding DNA: TGTGCCAGCAGTACCGACAGCTGGACCGGGGAGCTGTTTTTT. Amino acids: CASSTDSWTGELFF.

This clone was counted once. The chain links TRBV6-4 to TRBJ2-1; the D gene is possibly TRBD2 (6 bases). Looked up from germline, CDR1 is MRHNA and CDR2 is SNTAGT. The V end was cut by 4 bases, the J end by 6 bases, with 16 bases between. The CDR3 is made up of 15 amino acids. The CDR3 loop is CASSVLAGFGNEQFF. For the CDR3, the DNA is TGTGCCAGCAGTGTACTAGCCGGTTTCGGCAATGAGCAGTTCTTC.

V usage is TRBV2 and J usage is TRBJ1-3; D is unclear. The CDR3 is made up of 13 amino acids. Germline V lookup: CDR1 SNHLY, CDR2 FYNNEI. V lost 4 bases and J lost 0, with 4 bases in between. The CDR3 protein is CASSASSGNTIYF. The CDR3 region has the DNA TGTGCCAGCAGTGCCAGCTCTGGAAACACCATATATTTT.

The V and J genes are TRBV19 and TRBJ2-7; 7 bases fit TRBD1. Germline V CDR1 and CDR2: LNHDA, SQIVND (reference sequence). The CDR3 runs 15 residues. The V segment lost 6 bases and the J segment 2 bases; nucleotides outside the gene matches: 10. CDR3 amino acids: CASRRDSTRAYEQYF. DNA of the CDR3: TGTGCCAGTAGGAGGGACAGCACCAGAGCCTACGAGCAGTACTTC. Combining the CDR3 with reference TRBV19 and TRBJ2-7 gives the whole variable domain DGGITQSPKYLFRKEGQNVTLSCEQNLNHDAMYWYRQDPGQGLRLIYYSQIVNDFQKGDIAEGYSVSREKKESFPLTVTSAQKNPTAFYLCASRRDSTRAYEQYFGPGTRLTVT.

The chain recombines TRBV7-9 with TRBJ1-2, with unresolved D. Germline V gene lookup returns CDR1 SEHNR and CDR2 FQNEAQ (reference sequence). The CDR3 is 12 amino acids. V was cut by 5 bases and J by 2 bases, with 6 bases left in between. This CDR3 reads CASSLGNYGYTF. In DNA form, the CDR3 reads TGTGCCAGCAGCCTCGGGAACTATGGCTACACCTTC. Looking up the rest from reference TRBV7-9 and TRBJ1-2 gives the full variable domain: DTGVSQNPRHKITKRGQNVTFRCDPISEHNRLYWYRQTLGQGPEFLTYFQNEAQLEKSRLLSDRFSAERPKGSFSTLEIQRTEQGDSAMYLCASSLGNYGYTFGSGTRLTVV.